This T cell receptor beta chain was identified in a study of T cell repertoires in ileal Crohn's disease. Study background: Biopsies of the neoterminal ileum at postoperative colonoscopy form M6 samples. Notes on the study in general: Every patient over 26.8% clonality showed endoscopic recurrence. Clonal expansions were more frequent in active smokers than non-smokers at surgery. Mucosal expansions were suggested to be mainly CD8 T cells.

V was clipped by 3 bases and J by 8 bases, with 8 bases between them. CDR3 size: 12 residues. Germline V gene data show CDR1 as SGHNT and CDR2 as YYREEE (reference sequence). The data were produced by immunoSEQ multiplex PCR, yet TCRdb's version contains in-frame clones alone and is incomplete. Among tens of thousands of clones listed, roughly nine tenths were seen once. As to this clone: What it recognizes is unknown.

This sample's time point: neoterminal ileum biopsy at postoperative endoscopy, about 6 months after surgery. The rearrangement uses TRBV5-4 and TRBJ1-4, with D unresolved. The receptor comes from an adult with Crohn's disease. Sequencing was done on a sample of ileal tissue. The DNA of the CDR3 is TGTGCCAGCAGCTCGCCCGGGGAAAAACTGTTTTTT. Its translation: CASSSPGEKLFF.